This T cell receptor (beta chain) was retrieved from a study of immune characterization of retroperitoneal liposarcoma (dated by TCRdb to between 2017 and 2020). About this clonotype itself: Its antigen is currently not known. It has no much larger one-base neighbor in the sample; base qualities were not kept.

Receptor amplification or capture employed PCR. Sequencing relied on a NextSeq 500. The public reads were run again by TCRdb, first through fastp at Q25 and then through MiXCR, and only productive beta chains were kept. Rows merge per CDR3 protein into single entries with the most common DNA and genes. The sample table contains some 11,000 distinct CDR3 sequences; only one count was recorded for around 28% of them. 8.3% of the sample lies in the top ten. The sample was tumor tissue. The source of this sequence is a male donor with retroperitoneal liposarcoma.

The DNA reads TGTGCCAGCAGCCGACGACAGCCCTCGGGCTATGGCTACACCTTC. Its translation is CASSRRQPSGYGYTF. The V gene is TRBV7-2 and the J gene is TRBJ1-2; tentative D gene TRBD1, with 5 bases matching. The V and J ends are trimmed by 5 bases and 4 bases, leaving 17 bases between them. The CDR3 covers 15 residues, taking in both the cysteine and the phenylalanine. Only the CDR3 region is kept as DNA, spanning 45 bases read in frame from base 1. The germline V gene sets CDR1 to SGHTA and CDR2 to FQGNSA.